These 6 T cell receptor beta chains share one sample of origin, sequenced in a study of T cells in Graves' hyperthyroidism and ophthalmopathy. Authors of the study amplified TCR beta CDR3 regions from RNA transcripts. RT-PCR in the first round (using the HTBI primer set) targeted the TCR CDR3. Using its own MiXCR run on the multiplex PCR reads, TCRdb lists one record per CDR3 protein. Here the sample spans 450,000 to 600,000 distinct CDR3 sequences, just under 20% being singletons. The specimen sequenced was blood. The receptors were gathered from a man in his forties with Graves' ophthalmopathy.

This clonotype was picked up many times. The V gene is TRBV7-9, the J gene TRBJ2-3, with no clear D. The CDR3 consists of 15 residues. Germline lookup yields CDR1 SEHNR and CDR2 FQNEAQ (reference sequence). Trimming took 5 bases from V and 1 from J, leaving 13 bases between them. Here the CDR3 DNA reads TGTGCCAGCAGCACATTTTCTAGGGGCACAGATACGCAGTATTTT. Protein product: CASSTFSRGTDTQYF.

This clonotype was counted only a few times. The chain links TRBV10-3 to TRBJ2-1; D remains ambiguous. There are 13 residues in the CDR3. Germline V gene lookup returns CDR1 ENHRY and CDR2 SYGVKD. The V end lost 1 base, the J end lost 6 bases, and 7 bases lay between the germline ends. In DNA, the CDR3 is TGTGCCATCAGTGAGTTACCGGGCAATGAGCAGTTCTTC. It translates to CAISELPGNEQFF.

This clonotype was seen more than once but under ten times. The CDR3 DNA is TGTGCCAGCAGACCAACAGGGTATAATTCACCCCTCCACTTT. Protein: CASRPTGYNSPLHF. V is TRBV12-3 or TRBV12-4 and J is TRBJ1-6, with D perhaps TRBD1 (6 bases). The ends were cut back, 6 bases at V and 4 bases at J, with 10 bases in the middle. The CDR3 loop spans 14 amino acids.

This clonotype has only one observation. The CDR3 loop is CASSLVLRGSKNIQYF. CDR3 DNA sequence: TGCGCCAGCAGCTTGGTACTCAGGGGGTCCAAAAACATTCAGTACTTC. This chain uses TRBV5-1 with TRBJ2-4; 7 bases agree with TRBD1. Germline V gives CDR1 SGHRS, CDR2 YFSETQ. The V gene end was trimmed by 0 bases and the J gene end by 2 bases; junction bases not matched to a gene: 5. CDR3 length: 16 residues.

This clonotype was seen a handful of times. This chain uses TRBV20-1 with TRBJ1-6, with TRBD1 identical over 7 bases. CDR3 length: 15 amino acids. Germline-derived CDR1 and CDR2 are DFQATT and SNEGSKA (reference sequence). The ends lost 3 bases at V and 7 bases at J; junction bases unmatched: 9. CDR3 bases: TGCAGTGCTAGGGCGATGGGACAGATAAATTCACCCCTCCACTTT. Translated: CSARAMGQINSPLHF.

In its sample, this clonotype was seen many times. The chain links TRBV7-2 to TRBJ2-7; 7 bases map to TRBD2. Germline CDR1 SGHTA, CDR2 FQGNSA. V trimming: 3 bases; J trimming: 5 bases; junction bases outside the gene matches: 4. This CDR3 is 13 amino acids long. For the CDR3, the DNA is TGTGCCAGCAGCTTCAGACTAGCAAACGAGCAGTACTTC. It encodes CASSFRLANEQYF.